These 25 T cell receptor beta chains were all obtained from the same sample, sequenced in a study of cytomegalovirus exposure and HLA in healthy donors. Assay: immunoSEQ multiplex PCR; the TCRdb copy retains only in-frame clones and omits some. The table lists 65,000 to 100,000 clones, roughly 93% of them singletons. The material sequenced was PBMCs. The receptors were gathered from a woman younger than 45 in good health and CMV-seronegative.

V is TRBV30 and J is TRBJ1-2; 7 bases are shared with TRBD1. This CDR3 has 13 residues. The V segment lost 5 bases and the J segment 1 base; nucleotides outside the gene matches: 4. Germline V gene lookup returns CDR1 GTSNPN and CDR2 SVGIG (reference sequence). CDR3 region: CAWGDRINYGYTF. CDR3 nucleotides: TGTGCCTGGGGGGACAGAATTAACTATGGCTACACCTTC.

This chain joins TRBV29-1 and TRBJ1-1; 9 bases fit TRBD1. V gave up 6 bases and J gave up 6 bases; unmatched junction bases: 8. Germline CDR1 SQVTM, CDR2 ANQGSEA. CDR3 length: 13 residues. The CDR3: CSVERDRASEAFF. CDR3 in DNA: TGCAGCGTGGAGAGGGACAGGGCGTCTGAAGCTTTCTTT.

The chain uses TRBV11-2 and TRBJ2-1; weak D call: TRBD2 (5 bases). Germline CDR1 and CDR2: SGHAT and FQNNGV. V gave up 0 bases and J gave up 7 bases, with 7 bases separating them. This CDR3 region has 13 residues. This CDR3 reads CASSLDGGNEQFF. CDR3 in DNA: TGTGCCAGCAGCTTAGATGGCGGGAATGAGCAGTTCTTC.

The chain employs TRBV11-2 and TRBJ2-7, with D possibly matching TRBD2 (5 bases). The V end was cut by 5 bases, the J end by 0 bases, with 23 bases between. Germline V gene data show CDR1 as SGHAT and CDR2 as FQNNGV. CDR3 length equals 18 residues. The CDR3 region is CASSRQSGPRRDSYEQYF. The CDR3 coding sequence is TGTGCCAGCAGCCGTCAATCCGGGCCCCGACGGGACTCCTACGAGCAGTACTTC.

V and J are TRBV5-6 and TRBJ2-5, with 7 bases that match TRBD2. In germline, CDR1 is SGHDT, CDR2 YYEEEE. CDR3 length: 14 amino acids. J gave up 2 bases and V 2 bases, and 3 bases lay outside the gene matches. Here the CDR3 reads CASSLSAGQETQYF. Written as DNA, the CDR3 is TGTGCCAGCAGCTTATCAGCGGGGCAAGAGACCCAGTACTTC.

The DNA of the CDR3 is TGCGCCAGCAGCCAGGACAGGAGTGGCACAGATACGCAGTATTTT. Protein sequence: CASSQDRSGTDTQYF. The J gene is TRBJ2-3, the V gene TRBV4-3, with 7 nucleotides matching TRBD1. Germline V gives CDR1 LGHNA, CDR2 YSLEER. The CDR3 is made up of 15 amino acids. V lost 3 bases and J lost 1; bases outside the gene matches: 4.

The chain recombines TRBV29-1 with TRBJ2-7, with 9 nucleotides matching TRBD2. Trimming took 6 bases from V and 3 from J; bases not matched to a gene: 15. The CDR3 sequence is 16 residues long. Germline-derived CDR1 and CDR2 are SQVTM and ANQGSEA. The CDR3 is CSVHLGPSGTFYEQYF. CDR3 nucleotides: TGCAGCGTGCACCTCGGACCTAGCGGGACTTTCTACGAGCAGTACTTC.

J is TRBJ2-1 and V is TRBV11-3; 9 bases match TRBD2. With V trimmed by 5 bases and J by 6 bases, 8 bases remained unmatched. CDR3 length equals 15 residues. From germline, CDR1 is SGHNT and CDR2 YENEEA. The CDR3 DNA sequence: TGTGCCAGCAGCCCAGGGGGAGCGGGAGGCAATGAGCAGTTCTTC. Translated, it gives CASSPGGAGGNEQFF.

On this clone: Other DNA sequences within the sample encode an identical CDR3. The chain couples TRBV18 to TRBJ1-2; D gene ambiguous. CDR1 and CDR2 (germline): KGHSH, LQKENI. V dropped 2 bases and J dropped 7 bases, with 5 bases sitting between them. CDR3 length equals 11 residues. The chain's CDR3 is CASSPEVGYTF. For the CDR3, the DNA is TGTGCCAGCTCACCAGAGGTTGGCTACACCTTC. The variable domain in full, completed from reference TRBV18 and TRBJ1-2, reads NAGVMQNPRHLVRRRGQEARLRCSPMKGHSHVYWYRQLPEEGLKFMVYLQKENIIDESGMPKERFSAEFPKEGPSILRIQQVVRGDSAAYFCASSPEVGYTFGSGTRLTVV.

The CDR3 coding sequence is TGCGCCAGCAGGGGCGGGACAGGGGCAGGAGAGACCCAGTACTTC. Protein product: CASRGGTGAGETQYF. The chain joins TRBV5-1 to TRBJ2-5, with 10 positions matching TRBD1. J was trimmed by 4 bases and V by 5 bases; bases with no gene match: 8. Per germline, CDR1 SGHRS and CDR2 YFSETQ. This CDR3 comprises 15 residues.

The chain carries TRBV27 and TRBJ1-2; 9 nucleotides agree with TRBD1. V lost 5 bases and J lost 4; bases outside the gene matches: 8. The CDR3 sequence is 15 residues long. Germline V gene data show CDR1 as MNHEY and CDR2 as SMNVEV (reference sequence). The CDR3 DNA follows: TGTGCCAGCAGTGCCCTACCGGGACAGGGCTATGGCTACACCTTC. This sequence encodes CASSALPGQGYGYTF.

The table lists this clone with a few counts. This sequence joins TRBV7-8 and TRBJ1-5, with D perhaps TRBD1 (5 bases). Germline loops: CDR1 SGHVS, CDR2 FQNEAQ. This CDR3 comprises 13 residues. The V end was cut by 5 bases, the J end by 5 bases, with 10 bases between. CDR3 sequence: CASSRGGDQPQHF. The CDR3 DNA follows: TGTGCCAGCAGCCGCGGAGGGGATCAGCCCCAGCATTTT.

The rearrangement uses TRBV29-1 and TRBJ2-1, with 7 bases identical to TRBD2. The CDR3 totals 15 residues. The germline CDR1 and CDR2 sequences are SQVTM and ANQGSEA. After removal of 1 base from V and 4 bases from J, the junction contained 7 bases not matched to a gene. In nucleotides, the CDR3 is TGCAGCGTTGAAGGGGGCCTACTAGCGTACAATGAGCAGTTCTTC. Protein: CSVEGGLLAYNEQFF.

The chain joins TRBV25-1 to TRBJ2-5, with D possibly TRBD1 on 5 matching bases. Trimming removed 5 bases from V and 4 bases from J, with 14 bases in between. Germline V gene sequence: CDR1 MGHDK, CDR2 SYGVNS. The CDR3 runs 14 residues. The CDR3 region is CASSFRAGRETQYF. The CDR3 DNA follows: TGTGCCAGCAGTTTCCGAGCAGGGCGAGAGACCCAGTACTTC. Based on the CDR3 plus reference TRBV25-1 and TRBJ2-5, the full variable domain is EADIYQTPRYLVIGTGKKITLECSQTMGHDKMYWYQQDPGMELHLIHYSYGVNSTEKGDLSSESTVSRIRTEHFPLTLESARPSHTSQYLCASSFRAGRETQYFGPGTRLLVL.

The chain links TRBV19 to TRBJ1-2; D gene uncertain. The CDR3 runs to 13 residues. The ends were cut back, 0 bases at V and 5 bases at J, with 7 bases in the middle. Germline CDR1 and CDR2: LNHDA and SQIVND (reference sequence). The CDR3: CASSIDADYGYTF. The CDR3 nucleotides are TGTGCCAGTAGTATAGATGCGGATTATGGCTACACCTTC.

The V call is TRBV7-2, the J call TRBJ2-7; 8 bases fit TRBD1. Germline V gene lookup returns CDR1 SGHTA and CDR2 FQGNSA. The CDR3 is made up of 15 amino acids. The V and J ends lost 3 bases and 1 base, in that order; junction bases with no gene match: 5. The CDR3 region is CASSFSQGVSYEQYF. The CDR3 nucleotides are TGTGCCAGCAGCTTTTCACAGGGGGTATCCTACGAGCAGTACTTC.

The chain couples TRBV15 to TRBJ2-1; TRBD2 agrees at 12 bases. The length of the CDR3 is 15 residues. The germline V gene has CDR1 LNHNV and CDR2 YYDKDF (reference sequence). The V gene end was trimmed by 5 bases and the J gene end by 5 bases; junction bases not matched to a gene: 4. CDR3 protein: CATSSRLAGDNEQFF. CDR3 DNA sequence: TGTGCCACCAGCTCCCGACTAGCGGGAGACAATGAGCAGTTCTTC.

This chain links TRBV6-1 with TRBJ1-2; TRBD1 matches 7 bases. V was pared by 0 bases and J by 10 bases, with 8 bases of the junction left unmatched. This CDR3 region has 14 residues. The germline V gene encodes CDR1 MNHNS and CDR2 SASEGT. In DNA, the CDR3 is TGTGCCAGCAGTGAAGCGTACAGGGGAATAGACTACACCTTC. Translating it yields CASSEAYRGIDYTF.

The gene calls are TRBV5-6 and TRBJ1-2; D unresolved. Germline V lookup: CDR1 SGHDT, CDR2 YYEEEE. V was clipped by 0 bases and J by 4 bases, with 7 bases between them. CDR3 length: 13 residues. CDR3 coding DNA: TGTGCCAGCAGCTTGGCGGCAGGCTATGGCTACACCTTC. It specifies CASSLAAGYGYTF.

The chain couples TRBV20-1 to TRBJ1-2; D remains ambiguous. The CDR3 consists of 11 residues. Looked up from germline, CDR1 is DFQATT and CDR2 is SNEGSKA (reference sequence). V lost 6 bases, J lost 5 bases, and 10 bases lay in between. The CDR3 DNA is TGCAGTGCGACATTAAATTATGGCTACACCTTC. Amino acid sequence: CSATLNYGYTF.

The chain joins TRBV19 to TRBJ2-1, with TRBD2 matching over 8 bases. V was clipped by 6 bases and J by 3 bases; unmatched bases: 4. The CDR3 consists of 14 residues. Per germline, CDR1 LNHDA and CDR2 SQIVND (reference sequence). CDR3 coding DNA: TGTGCCAGTAGGGGACTAGGGCACTACAATGAGCAGTTCTTC. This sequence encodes CASRGLGHYNEQFF.

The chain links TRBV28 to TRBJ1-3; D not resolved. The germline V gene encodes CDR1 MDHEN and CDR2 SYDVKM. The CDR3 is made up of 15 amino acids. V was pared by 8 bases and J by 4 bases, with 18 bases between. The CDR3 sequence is CASDRSGEHGNTIYF. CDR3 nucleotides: TGTGCCAGCGATCGATCCGGGGAGCACGGAAACACCATATATTTT.

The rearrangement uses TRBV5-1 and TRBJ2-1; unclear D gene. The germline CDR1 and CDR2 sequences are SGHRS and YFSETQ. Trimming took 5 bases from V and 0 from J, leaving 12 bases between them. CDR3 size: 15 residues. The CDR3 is CASRFTGASYNEQFF. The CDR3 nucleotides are TGCGCCAGCAGGTTCACGGGTGCCTCCTACAATGAGCAGTTCTTC.

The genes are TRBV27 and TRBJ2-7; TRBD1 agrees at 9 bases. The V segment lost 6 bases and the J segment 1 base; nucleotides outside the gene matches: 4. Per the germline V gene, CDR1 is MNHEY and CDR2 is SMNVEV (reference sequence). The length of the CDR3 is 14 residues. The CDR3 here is CASSIGTGSYEQYF. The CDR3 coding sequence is TGTGCCAGCAGCATCGGGACAGGGTCCTACGAGCAGTACTTC.

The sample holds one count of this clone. The CDR3 loop reads CASSQVLLRGRDTGELFF. CDR3 DNA: TGCGCCAGCAGCCAAGTCCTTCTCAGGGGTAGGGACACCGGGGAGCTGTTTTTT. The rearrangement joins TRBV4-1 to TRBJ2-2, with a weak D call TRBD1 (6 bases). The V and J ends lost 1 base and 3 bases respectively, with 18 bases between them. CDR1 and CDR2 from the germline V gene are MGHRA and YSYEKL. CDR3 size: 18 residues.